The clone carrying this T cell receptor (beta chain) was picked up a small number of times. The germline CDR1 and CDR2 sequences are SGHDT and YYEEEE. The CDR3 has 14 amino acids. V was pared by 3 bases and J by 7 bases, with 7 bases of the junction left unmatched. This record comes from a study of cytomegalovirus exposure and HLA in healthy donors. With 60 Vbeta and 13 Jbeta primers, the PCR was carried out. Method: immunoSEQ multiplex PCR; TCRdb's copy keeps in-frame clones and lacks some. The sample contains some 240,000 clones, almost 80% of which appear only once. The sample was PBMCs. The chain has TRBV5-6 and TRBJ2-7, with 10 positions matching TRBD1. The sequence was collected from a male donor in good health and CMV-seronegative. The CDR3 DNA is TGTGCCAGCAGCTCAGACAGGGGGCTGAGAGAGCAGTACTTC. Translating gives CASSSDRGLREQYF.